This T cell receptor (beta chain) was obtained from a study of blood T cell repertoires in COVID-19. Study overall: Samples came from the United States, Italy and Spain, spanning acute and convalescent COVID-19. T cells, B-cell-depleted T cells, or PBMCs supplied cDNA or gDNA.

As handled by the study authors: Amplification of reference gene primers provided the estimated nucleated cell counts. TCRdb's table, derived via immunoSEQ multiplex PCR, lists solely in-frame clones and lacks some. That table supplies the V and J calls and clone size; D and trimming were determined from the DNA. The sample lists 100,000 to 150,000 clones; roughly 86% were seen once. Trimming pared 6 bases from V and 2 bases from J, leaving 11 bases between. The CDR3 runs to 13 residues. The germline CDR1 and CDR2 sequences are SGHVS and FQNEAQ. J is TRBJ2-7 and V is TRBV7-8, with TRBD2 as a possible D gene (5 bases). The sample was peripheral blood. This TCR came from a human donor in a cohort sampled during active COVID-19. CDR3: CASSTGITYEQYF. CDR3 DNA sequence: TGTGCCAGCAGTACCGGGATAACCTACGAGCAGTACTTC.